This is a list of T cell receptor beta chains from one sample in a study of T cells in pancreatic ductal adenocarcinoma. The repertoire was sequenced with immunoSEQ multiplex PCR; TCRdb's copy has only in-frame clones and lacks some. The repertoire holds roughly 100,000 clones, with 90% to 95% as singletons. Material for sequencing was PBMCs. The receptors derive from a human donor with pancreatic ductal adenocarcinoma. The conserved cysteine and the conserved F or W are not part of the CDR3 here.

J gene,V gene,CDR3 protein
TRBJ2-5,TRBV30,AWSGLAGGTQY
TRBJ1-3,TRBV21-1,ASPQGNTIY
TRBJ1-2,TRBV19,ASRETNYGYT
TRBJ1-3,TRBV5-1,ASSAPQTGPSGNTIY
TRBJ2-7,TRBV5-4,ASSTSTTTLSEQY
TRBJ2-5,TRBV11-2,ASSLDGLAGEETQY
TRBJ2-1,TRBV4-3,ASSQAAGRDEQF
TRBJ2-7,TRBV28,ASSPGQVLRQY
TRBJ2-4,TRBV27,ASSFSGAKNIQY
TRBJ2-5,TRBV5-1,ASSGRTGGWETQY
TRBJ2-3,TRBV29-1,SVVLLGPPDTQY
TRBJ2-2,TRBV7-9,ASRTGVGELF
TRBJ2-7,TRBV5-5,ASSLLAHYEQY
TRBJ2-1,TRBV6-5,ASSLLARTYNEQF
TRBJ2-7,TRBV6-1,ASRLGLGEQY
TRBJ1-1,TRBV27,ASSLAVGTEAF
TRBJ1-3,TRBV7-2,ASSLIGTEGNTIY
TRBJ1-3,TRBV5-4,ASSSETTGNTIY
TRBJ2-6,TRBV7-2,ASSPRLAGSGANVLT
TRBJ2-3,TRBV30,AWSGGTVSSQY
TRBJ2-7,TRBV5-5,ASSPWDRPYEQY
TRBJ2-5,TRBV7-9,ASSSRAGGSVQETQY
TRBJ1-5,TRBV23-1,AHHPGQPQH
TRBJ2-3,TRBV7-2,ASSGQSTDTQY